These 30 T cell receptor beta chains share one sample of origin, sequenced in a study of blood T cell repertoires in COVID-19. TCRdb keeps only in-frame clones here, not all; method: immunoSEQ multiplex PCR. The sample lists a few hundred thousand clones; around nine tenths were seen once. Material: peripheral blood. The receptors come from a man aged 40-55 years who had recovered from COVID-19.

The chain has TRBV15 and TRBJ2-4; 8 bases fit TRBD1. The germline V gene has CDR1 LNHNV and CDR2 YYDKDF (reference sequence). J gave up 9 bases and V 2 bases, and 9 bases lay outside the gene matches. There are 15 residues in the CDR3. CDR3 in DNA: TGTGCCACCAGCAGACTCCGGGACAGGCCCTCCATTCAGTACTTC. Its translation is CATSRLRDRPSIQYF.

This sequence joins TRBV9 and TRBJ2-7; TRBD2 aligns across 7 bases. Germline CDR1 is SGDLS and CDR2 is YYNGEE. The CDR3 has 16 amino acids. Trimming at V came to 4 bases and at J to 2 bases, leaving 12 bases not matched to a gene. CDR3 DNA: TGTGCCAGCAGCTCCAGACGGCGGGGGAAACCCTACGAGCAGTACTTC. Translation gives CASSSRRRGKPYEQYF.

V is TRBV6-1 and J is TRBJ2-7, with 14 bases lining up with TRBD2. The CDR3 sequence is 16 residues long. J lost 4 bases, V lost 4 bases, and 6 bases had no gene match. CDR1 and CDR2 (germline): MNHNS, SASEGT. The CDR3 here is CASSGLAGGPRYEQYF. CDR3 bases: TGTGCCAGCAGTGGACTAGCGGGAGGGCCGAGGTACGAGCAGTACTTC.

The chain couples TRBV7-2 to TRBJ2-7, with 15 bases lining up with TRBD2. The CDR3 loop spans 17 amino acids. Germline loops: CDR1 SGHTA, CDR2 FQGNSA. The V gene end was trimmed by 5 bases and the J gene end by 2 bases; junction bases not matched to a gene: 7. CDR3 sequence: CASSPGLAGGRAYEQYF. As DNA, the CDR3 is TGTGCCAGCAGCCCAGGACTAGCGGGGGGGCGGGCCTACGAGCAGTACTTC. The full variable domain, its missing parts supplied by reference TRBV7-2 and TRBJ2-7, is GAGVSQSPSNKVTEKGKDVELRCDPISGHTALYWYRQSLGQGLEFLIYFQGNSAPDKSGLPSDRFSAERTGGSVSTLTIQRTQQEDSAVYLCASSPGLAGGRAYEQYFGPGTRLTVT.

The genes are TRBV6-2 or TRBV6-3 and TRBJ2-3; possibly TRBD1 for D (5 bases). Germline-derived CDR1 and CDR2 are MNHEY and SVGEGT. The CDR3 is 14 amino acids. The V end lost 5 bases, the J end lost 5 bases, and 14 bases lay between the germline ends. CDR3 bases: TGTGCCAGCAGTCGAACAGGATTCTTAGATACGCAGTATTTT. Translated: CASSRTGFLDTQYF.

The chain combines TRBV10-1 with TRBJ1-6; TRBD1 matches 9 bases. From germline, CDR1 is WNHNN and CDR2 SYGVQD (reference sequence). V lost 6 bases to trimming and J lost 7 bases; unmatched junction nucleotides: 7. The CDR3 length is 15 residues. CDR3 nucleotides: TGCGCCAGCAGCGAAACCGGGACAGGGAATTCACCCCTCCACTTT. Translation: CASSETGTGNSPLHF.

V usage is TRBV4-1 and J usage is TRBJ2-2; 7 nucleotides match TRBD2. The CDR3 totals 15 residues. The J segment lost 3 bases and the V segment lost 4 bases, leaving 5 bases of the junction unmatched. Germline V gives CDR1 MGHRA, CDR2 YSYEKL. CDR3 sequence (DNA): TGCGCCAGCAGCCGGGGGGGAACCTACACCGGGGAGCTGTTTTTT. It encodes CASSRGGTYTGELFF.

The chain joins TRBV5-1 to TRBJ2-7; 9 bases line up with TRBD1. The CDR3 loop spans 15 amino acids. The trim removed 3 bases at V and 1 base at J, leaving 5 bases unmatched. The germline V gene encodes CDR1 SGHRS and CDR2 YFSETQ. The CDR3 coding sequence is TGCGCCAGCAGCTGGGCCGGGACAGGGTCCTACGAGCAGTACTTC. This encodes CASSWAGTGSYEQYF.

V gene TRBV19 combines with J gene TRBJ2-5, with 9 bases aligning to TRBD2. V was clipped by 7 bases and J by 5 bases; unmatched bases: 8. The CDR3 sequence is 14 residues long. Germline V gives CDR1 LNHDA, CDR2 SQIVND (reference sequence). The CDR3 protein is CASTRSGSSETQYF. The DNA of the CDR3 is TGTGCCAGTACTCGTAGCGGGAGCTCTGAGACCCAGTACTTC.

The chain links TRBV6-5 to TRBJ1-1; TRBD1 might be the D (6 bases). Germline V gene lookup returns CDR1 MNHEY and CDR2 SVGAGI. V gave up 1 base and J gave up 6 bases, with 15 bases separating them. There are 15 residues in the CDR3. CDR3 in DNA: TGTGCCAGCAGTTACTGGGGGCCCGGGGACCCTGAAGCTTTCTTT. Translating it yields CASSYWGPGDPEAFF.

This clone was observed a handful of times. The chain employs TRBV7-2 and TRBJ1-5, with a possible D match to TRBD1 (5 bases). Looked up from germline, CDR1 is SGHTA and CDR2 is FQGNSA. The CDR3 has 15 amino acids. V dropped 1 base and J dropped 6 bases, with 13 bases sitting between them. The CDR3 spells CASSLGAKRGQPQHF. In DNA, the CDR3 is TGTGCCAGCAGCTTAGGGGCCAAAAGGGGTCAGCCCCAGCATTTT.

The chain couples TRBV3-1 (or the pseudogene TRBV3-2) to TRBJ2-7; 13 nucleotides match TRBD2. V shed 0 bases, J shed 4 bases, and the junction held 6 bases outside the gene matches. The CDR3 covers 17 residues. Germline CDR1 reads LGHDT; CDR2 reads YNNKEL (reference sequence). The CDR3 is CASSQEGLAGAGYEQYF. In nucleotides, the CDR3 is TGTGCCAGCAGCCAAGAAGGACTAGCGGGAGCGGGGTACGAGCAGTACTTC.

V usage is TRBV7-3 and J usage is TRBJ2-1; 12 nucleotides line up with TRBD2. With V trimmed by 2 bases and J by 6 bases, 2 bases remained unmatched. The CDR3 extends over 15 amino acids. Germline assignment: CDR1 SGHTA and CDR2 FQGTGA. This CDR3 is CASSLVTSGSNEQFF. The DNA of the CDR3 is TGTGCCAGCAGCTTAGTGACTAGCGGGAGCAATGAGCAGTTCTTC.

This clone was counted ten times or more. The rearrangement joins TRBV18 to TRBJ2-5; D might be TRBD2 (5 bases). The germline V and J ends were trimmed by 3 bases and 2 bases, with 16 bases remaining between them. The germline V gene has CDR1 KGHSH and CDR2 LQKENI. This CDR3 is built from 16 residues. CDR3 region: CASSPIASGRQETQYF. Written as DNA, the CDR3 is TGTGCCAGCTCACCGATAGCCTCGGGGAGACAAGAGACCCAGTACTTC. Looking up the rest from reference TRBV18 and TRBJ2-5 gives the full variable domain: NAGVMQNPRHLVRRRGQEARLRCSPMKGHSHVYWYRQLPEEGLKFMVYLQKENIIDESGMPKERFSAEFPKEGPSILRIQQVVRGDSAAYFCASSPIASGRQETQYFGPGTRLLVL.

This rearrangement joins TRBV18 to TRBJ2-1; 9 nucleotides match TRBD2. V lost 4 bases to trimming and J lost 8 bases; unmatched junction nucleotides: 12. Germline V gene sequence: CDR1 KGHSH, CDR2 LQKENI. CDR3 length: 16 amino acids. The CDR3 sequence: CASSHIPVLAGYEQFF. The CDR3 region has the DNA TGTGCCAGCTCACATATCCCGGTACTAGCGGGCTATGAGCAGTTCTTC. The complete variable domain, with remaining parts taken from reference TRBV18 and TRBJ2-1, reads NAGVMQNPRHLVRRRGQEARLRCSPMKGHSHVYWYRQLPEEGLKFMVYLQKENIIDESGMPKERFSAEFPKEGPSILRIQQVVRGDSAAYFCASSHIPVLAGYEQFFGPGTRLTVL.

The rearrangement links TRBV6-6 to TRBJ2-7; TRBD2 is a possible D gene (5 bases). The ends were cut back, 5 bases at V and 0 bases at J, with 20 bases in the middle. This CDR3 comprises 17 residues. Germline lookup yields CDR1 MNHNY and CDR2 SVGAGI (reference sequence). This chain's CDR3 is CASSPHVLIASSYEQYF. CDR3 coding DNA: TGTGCCAGCAGTCCCCATGTATTGATAGCGAGCTCCTACGAGCAGTACTTC.

The chain links TRBV6-4 to TRBJ2-2, with TRBD2 identical over 9 bases. The trim removed 0 bases at V and 2 bases at J, leaving 7 bases unmatched. Germline V lookup: CDR1 MRHNA, CDR2 SNTAGT. The CDR3 is made up of 18 amino acids. In DNA form, the CDR3 reads TGTGCCAGCAGTGACTCCCTCGGACTAGCGAAAAACACCGGGGAGCTGTTTTTT. This sequence encodes CASSDSLGLAKNTGELFF.

V usage is TRBV23-1 and J usage is TRBJ2-7, with 10 bases identical to TRBD1. Being an ORF, TRBV23-1 has a function that is uncertain. The CDR3 extends over 14 amino acids. With V trimmed by 3 bases and J by 4 bases, 3 bases remained unmatched. CDR3 bases: TGCGCCAGCAGTCATAGGACAGGGGGGTACGAGCAGTACTTC. It codes for CASSHRTGGYEQYF.

The V call is TRBV7-8, the J call TRBJ1-4, with 7 nucleotides matching TRBD1. This CDR3 is built from 14 residues. Losses at the gene ends were 5 bases for V and 4 bases for J; bases not matched to a gene: 4. Per germline, CDR1 SGHVS and CDR2 FQNEAQ. CDR3 in amino acids: CASSDRAGNEKLFF. CDR3 DNA sequence: TGTGCCAGCAGCGACAGGGCGGGTAATGAAAAACTGTTTTTT.

V usage is TRBV5-5 and J usage is TRBJ2-1; 7 nucleotides match TRBD1. Per the germline V gene, CDR1 is SGHKS and CDR2 is YYEKEE (reference sequence). The CDR3 extends over 16 amino acids. Losses at the gene ends were 4 bases for V and 3 bases for J; bases not matched to a gene: 10. This CDR3 reads CASSRGKGQFYNEQFF. As DNA, the CDR3 is TGTGCCAGCAGCCGAGGGAAGGGACAGTTCTACAATGAGCAGTTCTTC.

This clone was detected a few times. The rearrangement uses TRBV7-7 and TRBJ2-2, with 7 bases matching TRBD2. In germline, CDR1 is SSHAT, CDR2 FNYEAQ (reference sequence). CDR3 length: 15 residues. V trimming: 5 bases; J trimming: 3 bases; junction bases outside the gene matches: 6. Written as DNA, the CDR3 is TGTGCCAGCAGCACTACGGGGGGTGACACCGGGGAGCTGTTTTTT. This sequence encodes CASSTTGGDTGELFF.

The rearrangement joins TRBV27 to TRBJ1-2, with 8 bases lining up with TRBD1. This CDR3 is 14 amino acids long. The V gene's germline CDR1 is MNHEY and CDR2 SMNVEV (reference sequence). The J segment lost 8 bases and the V segment lost 2 bases, leaving 7 bases of the junction unmatched. CDR3 DNA: TGTGCCAGCAGTTTACGTGACAGGGGAGCGGGCTACACCTTC. This codes for CASSLRDRGAGYTF.

This clone was counted only a few times. V usage is TRBV10-3 and J usage is TRBJ1-1; 8 bases align to TRBD1. The CDR3 covers 14 residues. V was pared by 2 bases and J by 1 base, with 0 bases of the junction left unmatched. Germline V gene sequence: CDR1 ENHRY, CDR2 SYGVKD. CDR3 nucleotides: TGTGCCATCAGTGAGGGACAGGGGAACACTGAAGCTTTCTTT. Amino acid sequence: CAISEGQGNTEAFF.

V usage is TRBV20-1 and J usage is TRBJ1-1; D is undetermined. CDR1 is DFQATT and CDR2 is SNEGSKA in the germline V gene (reference sequence). V was cut by 3 bases and J by 3 bases, with 14 bases left in between. The CDR3 loop spans 14 amino acids. Here the CDR3 reads CSASRRGRDTEAFF. For the CDR3, the DNA is TGCAGTGCTAGTAGGAGAGGTCGAGACACTGAAGCTTTCTTT.

The V call is TRBV27, the J call TRBJ1-6, with D perhaps TRBD1 (6 bases). Germline CDR1 reads MNHEY; CDR2 reads SMNVEV (reference sequence). CDR3 length: 17 amino acids. Deletions cut 3 bases from V and 6 bases from J, with 18 bases between. The CDR3 region has the DNA TGTGCCAGCAGTTTGGGGGCCGGGCAGGGGTTTAATTCACCCCTCCACTTT. Translation: CASSLGAGQGFNSPLHF.

The V and J genes are TRBV2 and TRBJ2-7; 7 bases align to TRBD1. The V and J ends lost 3 bases and 3 bases, in that order; junction bases with no gene match: 11. This CDR3 has 16 residues. Germline V gene data show CDR1 as SNHLY and CDR2 as FYNNEI. The CDR3 nucleotides are TGTGCCAGCAGTGAGGTACTGACAGGGCGAAACTACGAGCAGTACTTC. Residues: CASSEVLTGRNYEQYF. The full variable domain, rest sourced from reference TRBV2 and TRBJ2-7, is EPEVTQTPSHQVTQMGQEVILRCVPISNHLYFYWYRQILGQKVEFLVSFYNNEISEKSEIFDDQFSVERPDGSNFTLKIRSTKLEDSAMYFCASSEVLTGRNYEQYFGPGTRLTVT.

The chain couples TRBV29-1 to TRBJ2-7, with unresolved D. The V end lost 4 bases, the J end lost 7 bases, and 14 bases lay between the germline ends. This CDR3 comprises 12 residues. The germline V gene encodes CDR1 SQVTM and CDR2 ANQGSEA. The CDR3 DNA follows: TGCAGCGTTGTGGCAAGTTCCCTGGAGCAGTACTTC. It encodes CSVVASSLEQYF.

This chain links TRBV24-1 with TRBJ2-3; D unresolved. Trimming shortened V by 4 bases and J by 5 bases, and 6 bases separated the two germline ends. This CDR3 comprises 12 residues. Germline V gene lookup returns CDR1 KGHDR and CDR2 SFDVKD. CDR3 sequence (DNA): TGTGCCACCAGTGAGCTAGGAGATACGCAGTATTTT. Its translation: CATSELGDTQYF.

The DNA of the CDR3 is TGTGCCAGCAGCGCCGGACAGGGTTACTATGGCTACACCTTC. Protein product: CASSAGQGYYGYTF. The rearrangement links TRBV9 to TRBJ1-2, with TRBD1 matching over 8 bases. Germline-derived CDR1 and CDR2 are SGDLS and YYNGEE. The CDR3 spans 14 residues. V lost 3 bases and J lost 3; bases outside the gene matches: 4.

This chain links TRBV11-2 with TRBJ1-1; D unresolved. The CDR3 runs 12 residues. V gave up 6 bases and J gave up 7 bases, with 12 bases separating them. Germline assignment: CDR1 SGHAT and CDR2 FQNNGV. CDR3 nucleotide sequence: TGTGCCAGCAGAGAGGAGCACTTTGAAGCTTTCTTT. Residues: CASREEHFEAFF.